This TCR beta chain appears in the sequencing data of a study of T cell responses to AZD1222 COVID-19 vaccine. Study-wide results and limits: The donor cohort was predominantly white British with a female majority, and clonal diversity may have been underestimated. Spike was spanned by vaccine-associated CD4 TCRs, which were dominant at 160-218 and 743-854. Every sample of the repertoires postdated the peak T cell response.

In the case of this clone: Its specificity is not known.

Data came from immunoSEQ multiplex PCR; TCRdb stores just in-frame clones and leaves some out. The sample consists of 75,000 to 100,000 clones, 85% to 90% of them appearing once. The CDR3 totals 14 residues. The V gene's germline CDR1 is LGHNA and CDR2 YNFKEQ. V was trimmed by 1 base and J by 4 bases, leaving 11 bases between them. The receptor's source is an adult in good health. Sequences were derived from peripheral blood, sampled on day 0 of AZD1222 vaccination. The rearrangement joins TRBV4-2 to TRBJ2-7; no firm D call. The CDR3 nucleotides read TGTGCCAGCAGCCAAGGTCGCGGCTGGTACGAGCAGTACTTC. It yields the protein CASSQGRGWYEQYF.